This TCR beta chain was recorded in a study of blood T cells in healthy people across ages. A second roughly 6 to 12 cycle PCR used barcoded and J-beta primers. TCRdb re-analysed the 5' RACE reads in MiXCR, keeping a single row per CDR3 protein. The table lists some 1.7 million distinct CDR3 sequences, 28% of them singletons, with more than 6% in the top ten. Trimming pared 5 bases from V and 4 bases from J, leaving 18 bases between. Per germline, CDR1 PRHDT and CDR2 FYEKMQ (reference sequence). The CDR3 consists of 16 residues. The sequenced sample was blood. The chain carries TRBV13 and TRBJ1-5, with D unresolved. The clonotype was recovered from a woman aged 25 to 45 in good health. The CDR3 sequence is CASSKQNTGGNQPQHF. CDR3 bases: TGTGCCAGCAGCAAGCAGAATACGGGTGGTAATCAGCCCCAGCATTTT.